Ten or more counts support the clone carrying this T cell receptor (beta chain). Antigen specificity is unknown. These data are taken from a study of neurological immune-mediated disorders. Regarding the study as a whole: No CDR3 amino acid sequences were shared by expanded clones across subjects, suggesting private repertoires in all groups. Multiple sclerosis, the disease with the least TCR clonal expansion, fell below healthy controls, whereas HTLV-1-associated myelopathy showed the most.

Time point denoted: longitudinal time-point 1 (baseline). It was from 2 million PBMCs stored at -80 C that the unsorted libraries were obtained. This CDR3 comprises 16 residues. CDR1 is MNHNY and CDR2 is SVGAGI in the germline V gene (reference sequence). The V end lost 6 bases, the J end lost 1 base, and 16 bases lay between the germline ends. One entry per CDR3 protein, called by TCRdb with MiXCR from the 5' RACE reads. The sample consists of over 55,000 distinct CDR3 sequences, about 10% of them appearing once. The chain employs TRBV6-6 and TRBJ2-4, with D possibly being TRBD1 or TRBD2 (5 bases each). This TCR derives from a male donor with HTLV-1-associated myelopathy (HAM/TSP). The sample consisted of PBMCs. CDR3 sequence reads: CASRSPGTAAKNIQYF. The DNA for the CDR3 is TGTGCCAGCAGGTCCCCCGGGACGGCCGCCAAAAACATTCAGTACTTC.